Listed here is a single T cell receptor (beta chain). The sample is drawn from a study of blood T cell repertoires in COVID-19. Looking at the study overall: COVID-19 samples from acute and convalescent phases originated in the United States, Italy and Spain. T cells, B-cell-depleted T cells, or PBMCs supplied cDNA or gDNA.

Authors' analysis steps: By means of reference gene primer amplification, nucleated cell counts were estimated. Sequencing used immunoSEQ multiplex PCR; TCRdb keeps in-frame clones, though not all of them. V and J calls and clone size are those listed in that table; D and trimming were worked out from the DNA. Of about 110,000 clones listed, 72% were seen once; the top ten hold under 10%. Trimming took 4 bases from V and 2 from J, leaving 16 bases between them. Looked up from germline, CDR1 is MGHRA and CDR2 is YSYEKL. The CDR3 has 16 amino acids. The source of this sequence is a woman in her sixties or seventies with acute or convalescent COVID-19. V and J are TRBV4-1 and TRBJ2-3, with D possibly being TRBD1 (6 bases). Sequenced material: peripheral blood. CDR3 region: CASSRDRSRLTDTQYF. CDR3 bases: TGCGCCAGCAGCCGTGACAGGTCGAGACTCACAGATACGCAGTATTTT.